Listed here are 32 T cell receptor beta chains from one sample, sequenced in a study of T cell responses to AZD1222 COVID-19 vaccine. Using immunoSEQ multiplex PCR, the repertoire was profiled, and TCRdb retains in-frame clones only, with some absent. This sample carries just under 150,000 clones, approximately 88% of them seen once, and the ten largest clones take approximately 5.6%. Here the sequenced sample was peripheral blood, taken 28 days after the second dose of the MenACWY control vaccine. Receptors originate from an adult who received the MenACWY meningococcal vaccine as a control.

V is TRBV11-3 and J is TRBJ2-1; 11 nucleotides align to TRBD2. The CDR3 has 15 residues. After removal of 4 bases from V and 8 bases from J, the junction contained 7 bases not matched to a gene. The germline gives CDR1 SGHNT, CDR2 YENEEA. CDR3 amino acids: CASSWLAGGGYEQFF. DNA for the CDR3: TGTGCCAGCAGCTGGCTAGCGGGGGGCGGCTATGAGCAGTTCTTC.

The chain recombines TRBV5-1 with TRBJ1-4, with TRBD1 matching over 8 bases. V lost 0 bases to trimming and J lost 12 bases; unmatched junction nucleotides: 4. The germline V gene encodes CDR1 SGHRS and CDR2 YFSETQ. The CDR3 has 13 residues. Here the CDR3 DNA reads TGCGCCAGCAGCTTGGGGGTACAGGGGGAACTGTTTTTT. Protein product: CASSLGVQGELFF.

The chain links TRBV5-1 to TRBJ2-3, with 12 bases identical to TRBD2. The CDR3 is 18 amino acids. V lost 4 bases and J lost 3; bases outside the gene matches: 12. Germline CDR1 SGHRS, CDR2 YFSETQ. The CDR3 coding sequence is TGCGCCAGCAGCCATAGGGGCCTAGCGGGAGGGCTAACAGATACGCAGTATTTT. Its protein product is CASSHRGLAGGLTDTQYF.

The rearrangement links TRBV4-3 to TRBJ1-1; D is possibly TRBD1 (5 bases). Per the germline V gene, CDR1 is LGHNA and CDR2 is YSLEER. CDR3 size: 15 residues. V lost 1 base, J lost 4 bases, and 13 bases lay in between. CDR3 sequence: CASSQVGGKGTEAFF. CDR3 coding DNA: TGCGCCAGCAGCCAAGTTGGGGGGAAGGGCACTGAAGCTTTCTTT.

This clone was counted once. V usage is TRBV6-5 and J usage is TRBJ2-1; D not resolved. Per germline, CDR1 MNHEY and CDR2 SVGAGI. V was cut by 8 bases and J by 0 bases, with 11 bases left in between. The CDR3 extends over 14 amino acids. This CDR3 reads CASAPRRSYNEQFF. The CDR3 DNA reads TGTGCCAGCGCGCCCAGACGCTCCTACAATGAGCAGTTCTTC.

The chain combines TRBV28 with TRBJ2-7, with TRBD1 identical over 7 bases. Germline-derived CDR1 and CDR2 are MDHEN and SYDVKM. V lost 5 bases and J lost 3; bases outside the gene matches: 10. The CDR3 runs to 15 residues. CDR3 amino acids: CASSPEGTAFYEQYF. CDR3 DNA sequence: TGTGCCAGCAGTCCTGAGGGGACAGCCTTCTACGAGCAGTACTTC.

The chain is built from TRBV6-2 or TRBV6-3 and TRBJ2-2, with TRBD1 as a possible D gene (5 bases). V lost 2 bases to trimming and J lost 2 bases, with 9 bases between them. From germline, CDR1 is MNHEY and CDR2 SVGEGT. The CDR3 contains 15 residues. CDR3 in amino acids: CASSYARVNTGELFF. The CDR3 bases are TGTGCCAGCAGTTACGCCAGGGTAAACACCGGGGAGCTGTTTTTT.

The chain combines TRBV18 with TRBJ1-3; D is perhaps TRBD1 (5 bases). In germline, CDR1 is KGHSH, CDR2 LQKENI. Trimming cost V 0 bases and J 2 bases, with 11 bases left between them. The CDR3 has 16 amino acids. Written as DNA, the CDR3 is TGTGCCAGCTCACCACCGGTAGCAGGGACTGGAAACACCATATATTTT. Its protein is CASSPPVAGTGNTIYF.

The J gene is TRBJ2-5, the V gene TRBV3-1 (or the pseudogene TRBV3-2); D assignment may be TRBD1 or TRBD2 (6 bases each). V was clipped by 2 bases and J by 4 bases, with 8 bases between them. CDR1 LGHDT and CDR2 YNNKEL come from the germline V gene (reference sequence). The CDR3 has 13 amino acids. CDR3: CASSQRGAETQYF. The CDR3 DNA reads TGTGCCAGCAGCCAAAGGGGGGCAGAGACCCAGTACTTC.

V gene TRBV5-1 combines with J gene TRBJ2-7, with 7 bases fitting TRBD2. This CDR3 is 16 amino acids long. Germline assignment: CDR1 SGHRS and CDR2 YFSETQ. V shed 0 bases, J shed 8 bases, and the junction held 14 bases outside the gene matches. CDR3 DNA sequence: TGCGCCAGCAGCTTGGTTCAAGCGGGACCAGGGAAAAAGCAGTACTTC. Its protein product is CASSLVQAGPGKKQYF.

The rearrangement links TRBV7-6 to TRBJ2-5, with 7 bases lining up with TRBD1. V lost 5 bases and J lost 2; bases outside the gene matches: 5. Germline V lookup: CDR1 SGHVS, CDR2 FNYEAQ. The length of the CDR3 is 14 residues. The CDR3 coding sequence is TGTGCCAGCAGCAGCACAGGGGCGCAAGAGACCCAGTACTTC. Its protein is CASSSTGAQETQYF.

V usage is TRBV6-2 or TRBV6-3 and J usage is TRBJ1-5; a weak D match, TRBD1 (5 bases). CDR1 MNHEY and CDR2 SVGEGT come from the germline V gene. The CDR3 extends over 16 amino acids. V gave up 0 bases and J gave up 2 bases, with 11 bases separating them. CDR3 sequence: CASSYSTGTGNQPQHF. CDR3 DNA: TGTGCCAGCAGTTACTCGACCGGGACGGGCAATCAGCCCCAGCATTTT.

The chain has TRBV10-3 and TRBJ1-1; D possibly corresponds to TRBD1 (5 bases). Between the trimmed V and J ends, which lost 6 bases and 5 bases, there was a span of 16 bases. The CDR3 length is 14 residues. Germline V gene data show CDR1 as ENHRY and CDR2 as SYGVKD. The CDR3 is CAIRPGGVQTEAFF. In DNA form, the CDR3 reads TGTGCCATCAGGCCGGGGGGGGTTCAAACTGAAGCTTTCTTT.

This clone was found a few times. The chain recombines TRBV19 with TRBJ1-2; no clear D gene. This CDR3 comprises 13 residues. In germline, CDR1 is LNHDA, CDR2 SQIVND (reference sequence). The V and J ends lost 6 bases and 3 bases respectively, with 11 bases between them. In DNA, the CDR3 is TGTGCCAGTAGCGAGAGCTCCGACTATGGCTACACCTTC. Translated, it gives CASSESSDYGYTF.

The chain is built from TRBV7-3 and TRBJ1-6; D gene unclear. The CDR3 extends over 15 amino acids. Per the germline V gene, CDR1 is SGHTA and CDR2 is FQGTGA. Trimming removed 2 bases at V and 5 bases at J, with 10 bases between. Written as DNA, the CDR3 is TGTGCCAGCAGCTTACTAGGAAATAATAATTCACCCCTCCACTTT. As protein: CASSLLGNNNSPLHF.

This chain links TRBV19 with TRBJ2-7, with D hard to call. Germline V CDR1 and CDR2: LNHDA, SQIVND (reference sequence). The V end was cut by 6 bases, the J end by 7 bases, with 16 bases between. The CDR3 spans 13 residues. The CDR3 here is CASRASWEGEQYF. The CDR3 DNA reads as TGTGCCAGTAGGGCTTCTTGGGAAGGGGAGCAGTACTTC.

V gene TRBV28 combines with J gene TRBJ2-7, with a weak D call TRBD1 (5 bases). The germline V and J ends were trimmed by 3 bases and 5 bases, with 11 bases remaining between them. CDR3 length equals 13 residues. Germline CDR1 reads MDHEN; CDR2 reads SYDVKM. The CDR3 is CASSLGQGDEQYF. CDR3 DNA: TGTGCCAGCAGTTTGGGGCAGGGCGACGAGCAGTACTTC.

This chain connects TRBV5-1 to TRBJ1-1; 12 bases align to TRBD1. The length of the CDR3 is 14 residues. Unmatched junction bases numbered 9, after V lost 9 bases and J lost 6 bases. CDR1 and CDR2 (germline): SGHRS, YFSETQ. Here the CDR3 reads CATKLGTGGSEAFF. The CDR3, as DNA: TGCGCCACTAAACTAGGGACAGGGGGCTCTGAAGCTTTCTTT. Based on the CDR3 plus reference TRBV5-1 and TRBJ1-1, the full variable domain is KAGVTQTPRYLIKTRGQQVTLSCSPISGHRSVSWYQQTPGQGLQFLFEYFSETQRNKGNFPGRFSGRQFSNSRSEMNVSTLELGDSALYLCATKLGTGGSEAFFGQGTRLTVV.

The V gene is TRBV11-2, the J gene TRBJ1-4; TRBD1 matches 8 bases. V gave up 5 bases and J gave up 8 bases; unmatched junction bases: 7. The CDR3 consists of 14 residues. Germline V gene lookup returns CDR1 SGHAT and CDR2 FQNNGV. In nucleotides, the CDR3 is TGTGCCAGCAGCATCGGACAGGGAGCCGAAAAACTGTTTTTT. Amino acid sequence: CASSIGQGAEKLFF. Full variable domain (outside the CDR3, taken from reference TRBV11-2 and TRBJ1-4): EAGVAQSPRYKIIEKRQSVAFWCNPISGHATLYWYQQILGQGPKLLIQFQNNGVVDDSQLPKDRFSAERLKGVDSTLKIQPAKLEDSAVYLCASSIGQGAEKLFFGSGTQLSVL.

The V gene is TRBV30, the J gene TRBJ2-1, with D possibly TRBD1 on 5 matching bases. There are 12 residues in the CDR3. The V end was cut by 1 base, the J end by 10 bases, with 11 bases between. Germline lookup yields CDR1 GTSNPN and CDR2 SVGIG (reference sequence). The CDR3 loop reads CAWSADSSEQFF. CDR3 bases: TGTGCCTGGAGTGCAGACAGTTCAGAGCAGTTCTTC. The full variable domain, rest sourced from reference TRBV30 and TRBJ2-1, is SQTIHQWPATLVQPVGSPLSLECTVEGTSNPNLYWYRQAAGRGLQLLFYSVGIGQISSEVPQNLSASRPQDRQFILSSKKLLLSDSGFYLCAWSADSSEQFFGPGTRLTVL.

This rearrangement joins TRBV5-8 to TRBJ2-7; TRBD2 matches 9 bases. The ends lost 4 bases at V and 3 bases at J; junction bases unmatched: 8. The CDR3 spans 15 residues. Germline V gene lookup returns CDR1 SGHTS and CDR2 YDEGEE. The CDR3 is CASSGIAGEGYEQYF. CDR3 coding DNA: TGTGCCAGCAGCGGAATAGCGGGAGAGGGCTACGAGCAGTACTTC.

The chain links TRBV10-3 to TRBJ2-7, with D maybe TRBD1 (6 bases). Trimming removed 6 bases at V and 5 bases at J, with 17 bases between. This CDR3 contains 14 residues. Germline-derived CDR1 and CDR2 are ENHRY and SYGVKD. CDR3 nucleotides: TGTGCCATCAGGGGGGCAGGGGCCCCGAACGAGCAGTACTTC. Its translation is CAIRGAGAPNEQYF.

This clone was counted a single time. The V call is TRBV18, the J call TRBJ1-3; D call uncertain. The CDR3 has 15 residues. The V end lost 4 bases, the J end lost 0 bases, and 10 bases lay between the germline ends. CDR1 and CDR2 (germline): KGHSH, LQKENI. The CDR3 DNA sequence: TGTGCCAGCTCACGCCAGGCGAGCTCTGGAAACACCATATATTTT. Its protein is CASSRQASSGNTIYF. Full variable domain (remainder filled in from reference TRBV18 and TRBJ1-3): NAGVMQNPRHLVRRRGQEARLRCSPMKGHSHVYWYRQLPEEGLKFMVYLQKENIIDESGMPKERFSAEFPKEGPSILRIQQVVRGDSAAYFCASSRQASSGNTIYFGEGSWLTVV.

The genes are TRBV6-5 and TRBJ2-1; D gene uncertain. CDR3 length equals 15 residues. CDR1 and CDR2 (germline): MNHEY, SVGAGI. V lost 6 bases to trimming and J lost 1 base, with 13 bases between them. CDR3 residues: CASSHPAGSYNEQFF. The CDR3 DNA is TGTGCCAGCAGCCACCCAGCTGGGTCCTACAATGAGCAGTTCTTC.

The V call is TRBV11-3, the J call TRBJ1-1; D ambiguous. The length of the CDR3 is 13 residues. Germline V lookup: CDR1 SGHNT, CDR2 YENEEA. Trimming took off 4 bases at V and 0 bases at J, with 6 bases between the two ends. CDR3 bases: TGTGCCAGCAGCTATCAGGTGAACACTGAAGCTTTCTTT. Translating it yields CASSYQVNTEAFF. The complete variable domain, with remaining parts taken from reference TRBV11-3 and TRBJ1-1, reads EAGVVQSPRYKIIEKKQPVAFWCNPISGHNTLYWYLQNLGQGPELLIRYENEEAVDDSQLPKDRFSAERLKGVDSTLKIQPAELGDSAVYLCASSYQVNTEAFFGQGTRLTVV.

For this clone: This same CDR3 is encoded by further DNA sequences in the sample. The CDR3 DNA reads as TGCGCCAGCAGCCAAGATGCTAGAGGCGGGAGCAATCAGCCCCAGCATTTT. It codes for CASSQDARGGSNQPQHF. This chain joins TRBV4-3 and TRBJ1-5; unclear D gene. V gave up 0 bases and J gave up 1 base, with 13 bases separating them. Per germline, CDR1 LGHNA and CDR2 YSLEER. The CDR3 has 17 residues.

The chain joins TRBV28 to TRBJ1-2, with D perhaps TRBD1 (5 bases). V was shortened by 8 bases and J by 1 base, with 8 bases between the two germline ends. CDR1 is MDHEN and CDR2 is SYDVKM in the germline V gene. This CDR3 has 12 amino acids. The CDR3 sequence: CASQGRNYGYTF. The CDR3 DNA sequence: TGTGCCAGCCAGGGACGTAACTATGGCTACACCTTC.

The CDR3 protein is CASSLAGTGGSKNIQYF. CDR3 bases: TGTGCCAGCAGCTTAGCCGGGACAGGGGGATCCAAAAACATTCAGTACTTC. The chain employs TRBV7-9 and TRBJ2-4; 11 bases line up with TRBD1. J gave up 2 bases and V 0 bases, and 3 bases lay outside the gene matches. Germline V gene sequence: CDR1 SEHNR, CDR2 FQNEAQ (reference sequence). The length of the CDR3 is 17 residues.

The V call is TRBV5-5, the J call TRBJ2-3, with D unresolved. V dropped 4 bases and J dropped 2 bases, with 11 bases sitting between them. This CDR3 spans 14 amino acids. Germline CDR1 is SGHKS and CDR2 is YYEKEE (reference sequence). DNA for the CDR3: TGTGCCAGCAGCCCACGGATTGACACAGATACGCAGTATTTT. It translates to CASSPRIDTDTQYF.

The genes are TRBV19 and TRBJ1-6, with D hard to call. This CDR3 contains 16 residues. The germline gives CDR1 LNHDA, CDR2 SQIVND (reference sequence). Trimming cost V 7 bases and J 5 bases, with 18 bases left between them. CDR3 amino acids: CASTPSRAADNSPLHF. The DNA for the CDR3 is TGTGCCAGTACCCCCTCGAGGGCCGCGGATAATTCACCCCTCCACTTT.

The chain has TRBV30 and TRBJ1-4, with D uncertain. V lost 4 bases and J 3 bases, leaving 9 bases between the germline ends. The V gene's germline CDR1 is GTSNPN and CDR2 SVGIG (reference sequence). CDR3 size: 13 residues. CDR3 coding DNA: TGTGCCTGGACACCAACTCCTAATGAAAAACTGTTTTTT. This gives the protein CAWTPTPNEKLFF.

The chain uses TRBV11-2 and TRBJ2-6; D not resolved. The CDR3 contains 14 residues. The V gene's germline CDR1 is SGHAT and CDR2 FQNNGV. Trimming stripped 1 base from V and 4 bases from J, with 5 bases between. CDR3 in amino acids: CASSLGGGANVLTF. CDR3 sequence (DNA): TGTGCCAGCAGCTTAGGTGGGGGGGCCAACGTCCTGACTTTC.